Below are 19 T cell receptor beta chains sequenced from a single sample in a study of early T cells in non-severe SARS-CoV-2 infection. MiXCR, applied by TCRdb to the 5' RACE reads, yields one record per CDR3 protein. The table lists nearly 110,000 distinct CDR3 sequences, 11% of them singletons. Sequenced sample: whole blood. The receptors were sampled from an adult who was a healthcare worker with PCR-confirmed SARS-CoV-2 infection or an uninfected control (not recorded which).

In its sample, this clonotype was seen many times. This sequence joins TRBV7-2 and TRBJ2-3; 9 nucleotides line up with TRBD1. This CDR3 region has 12 residues. The V segment lost 6 bases and the J segment 7 bases; nucleotides outside the gene matches: 2. Germline CDR1 reads SGHTA; CDR2 reads FQGNSA. This CDR3 is CASRGQGNTQYF. CDR3 sequence (DNA): TGTGCCAGCAGGGGACAGGGTAATACGCAGTATTTT.

This clonotype was seen a handful of times. The rearrangement joins TRBV7-9 to TRBJ2-1, with 8 bases aligning to TRBD2. This CDR3 has 17 amino acids. Germline assignment: CDR1 SEHNR and CDR2 FQNEAQ (reference sequence). J lost 4 bases, V lost 5 bases, and 13 bases had no gene match. The CDR3 protein is CASSPRPPGGGYNEQFF. The CDR3 DNA sequence: TGTGCCAGCAGCCCTCGCCCCCCGGGGGGGGGTTACAATGAGCAGTTCTTC.

This clonotype was counted between two and nine times. This chain joins TRBV20-1 and TRBJ2-7; TRBD2 is a possible D gene (5 bases). The CDR3 consists of 11 residues. Germline V gene sequence: CDR1 DFQATT, CDR2 SNEGSKA (reference sequence). The CDR3 DNA follows: TGCAGCGGGATCCTGTTCGGCGAGCAGTACTTC. Its translation is CSGILFGEQYF.

The chain links TRBV29-1 to TRBJ2-5, with no clear D. Trimming removed 3 bases at V and 5 bases at J, with 4 bases between. Germline V gene sequence: CDR1 SQVTM, CDR2 ANQGSEA. This CDR3 is 10 amino acids long. CDR3 DNA: TGCAGCGTTGACAAGGAGACCCAGTACTTC. Amino acid sequence: CSVDKETQYF.

This clonotype was recorded a few times. The chain couples TRBV2 to TRBJ2-3; 7 bases are a match to TRBD2. The V and J ends lost 1 base and 1 base, in that order; junction bases with no gene match: 2. Per germline, CDR1 SNHLY and CDR2 FYNNEI. This CDR3 region has 15 residues. The CDR3: CASSEGAGGTDTQYF. The CDR3 DNA reads TGTGCCAGCAGTGAAGGTGCGGGAGGCACAGATACGCAGTATTTT.

The V gene is TRBV7-8, the J gene TRBJ2-4; D is ambiguous. CDR3 size: 15 residues. Trimming took off 0 bases at V and 7 bases at J, with 13 bases between the two ends. Germline V lookup: CDR1 SGHVS, CDR2 FQNEAQ. The CDR3 here is CASSLARGQANIQYF. DNA for the CDR3: TGTGCCAGCAGCTTAGCGCGCGGTCAGGCTAACATTCAGTACTTC. Full variable domain (outside the CDR3, taken from reference TRBV7-8 and TRBJ2-4): GAGVSQSPRYKVAKRGQDVALRCDPISGHVSLFWYQQALGQGPEFLTYFQNEAQLDKSGLPSDRFFAERPEGSVSTLKIQRTQQEDSAVYLCASSLARGQANIQYFGAGTRLSVL.

This clonotype has ten or more counts. V and J are TRBV11-2 and TRBJ2-7; the D gene is possibly TRBD2 (5 bases). The V gene's germline CDR1 is SGHAT and CDR2 FQNNGV. The germline V and J ends were trimmed by 5 bases and 5 bases, with 7 bases remaining between them. This CDR3 region has 11 residues. CDR3 protein: CASSMGDEQYF. CDR3 nucleotides: TGTGCCAGCAGCATGGGAGACGAGCAGTACTTC.

This clonotype was seen ten or more times. The rearrangement links TRBV10-3 to TRBJ2-7, with D unresolved. This CDR3 contains 12 residues. Germline-derived CDR1 and CDR2 are ENHRY and SYGVKD. The V end lost 2 bases, the J end lost 5 bases, and 7 bases lay between the germline ends. The CDR3 region has the DNA TGTGCCATCAGTGAGGTCGGGCACGAGCAGTACTTC. This sequence encodes CAISEVGHEQYF.

This clonotype showed up many times. The genes are TRBV4-3 and TRBJ2-1; TRBD2 aligns across 9 bases. The J segment lost 8 bases and the V segment lost 3 bases, leaving 8 bases of the junction unmatched. The germline V gene has CDR1 LGHNA and CDR2 YSLEER. This CDR3 is built from 15 residues. DNA of the CDR3: TGCGCCAGCAGCCAGAGACTAGCGGAGGGGCATGAGCAGTTCTTC. As protein: CASSQRLAEGHEQFF.

This chain uses TRBV7-9 with TRBJ1-6; the D is unclear. The CDR3 loop spans 13 amino acids. The V end lost 5 bases, the J end lost 7 bases, and 9 bases lay between the germline ends. Germline CDR1 and CDR2: SEHNR and FQNEAQ (reference sequence). Here the CDR3 DNA reads TGTGCCAGCAGCCCCCAGACAAATTCACCCCTCCACTTT. It specifies CASSPQTNSPLHF.

There are many counts of this clonotype. This chain joins TRBV6-1 and TRBJ1-3; D remains ambiguous. Looked up from germline, CDR1 is MNHNS and CDR2 is SASEGT. The CDR3 has 15 amino acids. The V end was cut by 6 bases, the J end by 0 bases, with 12 bases between. CDR3 sequence (DNA): TGTGCCAGCAGCGCGGGTCCGAGCTCTGGAAACACCATATATTTT. The encoded protein is CASSAGPSSGNTIYF.

This clonotype was detected only a few times. The V and J genes are TRBV18 and TRBJ2-4; unclear D gene. Looked up from germline, CDR1 is KGHSH and CDR2 is LQKENI. The ends were cut back, 1 base at V and 0 bases at J, with 7 bases in the middle. This CDR3 region has 15 residues. The CDR3 DNA is TGTGCCAGCTCACCACTGAAACTAGCCAAAAACATTCAGTACTTC. This translates into CASSPLKLAKNIQYF.

In its sample, this clonotype was seen a few times. V gene TRBV25-1 combines with J gene TRBJ2-7; the match to TRBD1 covers 9 bases. CDR3 length equals 12 residues. The J segment lost 9 bases and the V segment lost 4 bases, leaving 4 bases of the junction unmatched. CDR1 and CDR2 (germline): MGHDK, SYGVNS. The CDR3, as DNA: TGTGCCAGCAGTGGGGGACAGGGAGGGCAGTACTTC. Its translation: CASSGGQGGQYF.

CDR3 sequence reads: CASKAGSQPQHF. The CDR3 coding sequence is TGTGCCAGCAAGGCGGGGTCTCAGCCCCAGCATTTT. The V gene is TRBV12-3 or TRBV12-4, the J gene TRBJ1-5; no firm D call. The CDR3 spans 12 residues. V was cut by 7 bases and J by 6 bases, with 10 bases left in between.

This clonotype was counted ten times or more. V gene TRBV6-2 or TRBV6-3 combines with J gene TRBJ2-7, with a possible D match to TRBD2 (5 bases). Deletions cut 2 bases from V and 3 bases from J, with 8 bases between. Germline-derived CDR1 and CDR2 are MNHEY and SVGEGT. The CDR3 has 13 residues. CDR3: CASSYLRDYEQYF. In nucleotides, the CDR3 is TGTGCCAGCAGTTACCTCCGGGACTACGAGCAGTACTTC.

This chain uses TRBV28 with TRBJ2-7; D is undetermined. This CDR3 comprises 15 residues. The germline V gene has CDR1 MDHEN and CDR2 SYDVKM. With 5 bases removed from V and 4 bases from J, the gap between germline ends came to 18 bases. The CDR3 region is CASSPGSIGTYEQYF. Here the CDR3 DNA reads TGTGCCAGCAGTCCCGGATCGATAGGAACGTACGAGCAGTACTTC.

The gene calls are TRBV10-3 and TRBJ2-3; 7 bases agree with TRBD1. Germline-derived CDR1 and CDR2 are ENHRY and SYGVKD. This CDR3 spans 15 amino acids. The ends lost 6 bases at V and 3 bases at J; junction bases unmatched: 9. CDR3 DNA: TGTGCCATCAGAAAGCAGGGGGATGGTACAGATACGCAGTATTTT. It is translated as CAIRKQGDGTDTQYF.

This clonotype was detected a few times. One end of the junction does not line up with germline, which may come from a read error. The chain combines TRBV12-3 or TRBV12-4 with TRBJ2-1; D is perhaps TRBD1 (6 bases). The CDR3 is 11 residues long. CDR3 protein: CASRLRDNAVF. CDR3 DNA sequence: TGTGCCAGCAGGCTAAGGGACAACGCGGTCTTC.

The gene calls are TRBV6-1 and TRBJ1-1, with D hard to call. This CDR3 spans 17 amino acids. The germline V and J ends were trimmed by 10 bases and 0 bases, with 24 bases remaining between them. The V gene's germline CDR1 is MNHNS and CDR2 SASEGT. CDR3 region: CATRPEVRWWVNTEAFF. The DNA of the CDR3 is TGTGCCACCCGCCCGGAGGTCAGGTGGTGGGTGAACACTGAAGCTTTCTTT.